The text below deals with one TCR beta chain. The sample comes from a study of blood T cell repertoires in COVID-19. Background on the study: Samples representing acute and convalescent COVID-19 were sourced from the United States, Italy and Spain.

Libraries were prepared by immunoSEQ multiplex PCR; TCRdb keeps only in-frame clonotypes and omits some of them. The sample records 150,000 to 200,000 clones, about 86% being singletons. V lost 4 bases to trimming and J lost 7 bases, with 13 bases between them. The CDR3 consists of 13 residues. Germline CDR1 and CDR2: SGHDN and FVKESK. Sequenced material: peripheral blood. This chain links TRBV14 with TRBJ1-2; a possible D gene is TRBD1 (6 bases). This TCR was sampled from a man between 50 and 59 years old with active or convalescent COVID-19. CDR3 sequence (DNA): TGTGCCAGCAGCCTGTCAGGGGCTCTTGGCTACACCTTC. Protein: CASSLSGALGYTF.